The 17 T cell receptor beta chains reported below all come from one sample, sequenced in a study of T cells in Graves' hyperthyroidism and ophthalmopathy. Amplification of TCR beta CDR3 regions used RNA as the template. The HTBI primer set was used in a first-round RT-PCR of the TCR CDR3. TCRdb ran MiXCR on the multiplex PCR reads and lists one entry per CDR3 protein. The repertoire holds 500,000 to 800,000 distinct CDR3 sequences, nearly 45% seen once, with less than 9.5% in the top ten. Sequencing was carried out using peripheral blood or thyroid tissue (not recorded which). The receptors originated from an adult man with Graves' disease, either hyperthyroidism or ophthalmopathy (not recorded which).

This clonotype came up many times. The V and J genes are TRBV9 and TRBJ1-2, with TRBD1 as a possible D gene (6 bases). Trimming removed 3 bases from V and 7 bases from J, with 13 bases in between. CDR1 is SGDLS and CDR2 is YYNGEE in the germline V gene. The CDR3 is 13 amino acids. In nucleotides, the CDR3 is TGTGCCAGCAGCGACTTCACAGGGTTTGGCTACACCTTC. The encoded protein is CASSDFTGFGYTF.

The sample holds many counts of this clonotype. V usage is TRBV15 and J usage is TRBJ1-5; D is unclear. Germline CDR1 is LNHNV and CDR2 is YYDKDF (reference sequence). Trimming shortened V by 2 bases and J by 3 bases, and 8 bases separated the two germline ends. The CDR3 sequence is 14 residues long. This chain's CDR3 is CATSRLLPNQPQHF. The DNA of the CDR3 is TGTGCCACCAGCAGACTCCTCCCCAATCAGCCCCAGCATTTT.

The chain couples TRBV7-2 to TRBJ1-1; maybe TRBD1 (5 bases). V was cut by 1 base and J by 3 bases, with 9 bases left in between. The CDR3 runs 14 residues. CDR1 and CDR2 from the germline V gene are SGHTA and FQGNSA. The CDR3 protein is CASSLGGSYTEAFF. CDR3 DNA: TGTGCCAGCAGCTTAGGGGGCAGCTACACTGAAGCTTTCTTT.

J is TRBJ1-1 and V is TRBV25-1; 11 nucleotides align to TRBD1. The CDR3 sequence is 13 residues long. Germline V lookup: CDR1 MGHDK, CDR2 SYGVNS. Trimming took 8 bases from V and 5 from J; bases not matched to a gene: 4. This CDR3 is CASSGQGVTEAFF. The CDR3 DNA is TGTGCCAGCTCGGGACAGGGGGTAACTGAAGCTTTCTTT.

This rearrangement joins TRBV20-1 to TRBJ2-7, with D possibly called TRBD1 or TRBD2 (5 bases each). The length of the CDR3 is 14 residues. The germline gives CDR1 DFQATT, CDR2 SNEGSKA (reference sequence). The V gene lost 5 bases and the J gene lost 0 bases, with 14 bases spanning the gap. DNA for the CDR3: TGCAGTGCTGTTACAGGTGGAGGCTCCTACGAGCAGTACTTC. Translation gives CSAVTGGGSYEQYF.

This clonotype was seen many times. The chain joins TRBV7-9 to TRBJ1-2, with D hard to call. Germline assignment: CDR1 SEHNR and CDR2 FQNEAQ (reference sequence). Trimming left V 5 bases short and J 4 bases short, with 11 bases between. This CDR3 comprises 13 residues. CDR3 nucleotides: TGTGCCAGCAGCCGGGGAGAGATCTATGGCTACACCTTC. Protein: CASSRGEIYGYTF.

V usage is TRBV7-3 and J usage is TRBJ2-2; D not certain. Trimming took 5 bases from V and 3 from J, leaving 10 bases between them. There are 14 residues in the CDR3. CDR1 and CDR2 (germline): SGHTA, FQGTGA. The DNA of the CDR3 is TGTGCCAGCAGCCCATCCAGATACACCGGGGAGCTGTTTTTT. Translating gives CASSPSRYTGELFF. Complete variable domain (other parts from reference TRBV7-3 and TRBJ2-2): GAGVSQTPSNKVTEKGKYVELRCDPISGHTALYWYRQSLGQGPEFLIYFQGTGAADDSGLPNDRFFAVRPEGSVSTLKIQRTERGDSAVYLCASSPSRYTGELFFGEGSRLTVL.

The CDR3: CASSRSGRTEAFF. The CDR3 bases are TGTGCCAGCAGCCGGTCAGGGAGAACTGAAGCTTTCTTT. V usage is TRBV7-9 and J usage is TRBJ1-1; tentatively, D is TRBD1 (5 bases). Trimming removed 5 bases at V and 5 bases at J, with 12 bases between. The CDR3 is made up of 13 amino acids. Germline loops: CDR1 SEHNR, CDR2 FQNEAQ (reference sequence). Complete variable domain (other parts from reference TRBV7-9 and TRBJ1-1): DTGVSQNPRHKITKRGQNVTFRCDPISEHNRLYWYRQTLGQGPEFLTYFQNEAQLEKSRLLSDRFSAERPKGSFSTLEIQRTEQGDSAMYLCASSRSGRTEAFFGQGTRLTVV.

Ten or more counts support this clonotype. The genes are TRBV10-1 and TRBJ2-7, with D hard to call. Trimming removed 7 bases from V and 4 bases from J, with 2 bases in between. The CDR3 is 9 residues long. Germline V gene data show CDR1 as WNHNN and CDR2 as SYGVQD (reference sequence). In DNA, the CDR3 is TGCGCCAGCACGTACGAGCAGTACTTC. This encodes CASTYEQYF.

The chain links TRBV6-5 to TRBJ1-6, with 8 bases that match TRBD1. CDR3 length equals 15 residues. From germline, CDR1 is MNHEY and CDR2 SVGAGI. Trimming cost V 3 bases and J 9 bases; bases outside gene matches: 7. CDR3 sequence (DNA): TGTGCCAGCAGTTATGAGACAGGGGTTTCTTCACCCCTCCACTTT. As protein: CASSYETGVSSPLHF.

J is TRBJ1-5 and V is TRBV29-1, with TRBD1 matching over 8 bases. The CDR3 extends over 16 amino acids. CDR1 and CDR2 (germline): SQVTM, ANQGSEA. Trimming cost V 0 bases and J 5 bases; bases outside gene matches: 9. The CDR3 nucleotides read TGCAGCGTTGAAGAGGACAGGGATATGAGAGATCAGCCCCAGCATTTT. Translated: CSVEEDRDMRDQPQHF. Variable domain in full (rest from reference TRBV29-1 and TRBJ1-5): SAVISQKPSRDICQRGTSLTIQCQVDSQVTMMFWYRQQPGQSLTLIATANQGSEATYESGFVIDKFPISRPNLTFSTLTVSNMSPEDSSIYLCSVEEDRDMRDQPQHFGDGTRLSIL.

In regard to this clonotype: Without the conserved terminal phenylalanine or tryptophan, this CDR3 likely stems from a read error. The V and J genes are TRBV29-1 and TRBJ1-2; 9 nucleotides agree with TRBD1. Germline V gene data show CDR1 as SQVTM and CDR2 as ANQGSEA. Trimming removed 6 bases from V and 5 bases from J; junction bases left unmatched: 4. The CDR3 runs 12 residues. DNA for the CDR3: TGCAGCGTACGGGACAGGGCGTATGGCTACACCATC. As protein: CSVRDRAYGYTI.

Of note for this clonotype: Being one base from a much bigger clone, this may be a read error. The CDR3 is CASSLEGADEKLFF. The CDR3 DNA reads as TGTGCCAGCAGTTTAGAGGGGGCTGATGAAAAACTGTTTTTT. The chain couples TRBV12-3 or TRBV12-4 to TRBJ1-4, with 7 positions matching TRBD1. The CDR3 has 14 residues. V lost 1 base to trimming and J lost 6 bases; unmatched junction nucleotides: 2.

This clonotype was observed a few times. V gene TRBV6-5 combines with J gene TRBJ2-5; D uncertain. V lost 2 bases and J 2 bases, leaving 12 bases between the germline ends. The CDR3 runs 15 residues. The V gene's germline CDR1 is MNHEY and CDR2 SVGAGI. The CDR3 protein is CASSYNFGQQETQYF. For the CDR3, the DNA is TGTGCCAGCAGTTACAATTTTGGTCAACAAGAGACCCAGTACTTC.

With regard to this clonotype: This may arise from a read error, as a much more abundant clone is one base away. The gene calls are TRBV9 and TRBJ1-4, with TRBD1 matching over 10 bases. Germline CDR1 reads SGDLS; CDR2 reads YYNGEE. The CDR3 has 15 residues. The CDR3 spells CASSPGTGASEKLVF. CDR3 DNA sequence: TGTGCCAGCAGCCCCGGGACAGGGGCGAGTGAAAAACTGGTTTTT.

The chain couples TRBV5-4 to TRBJ2-2, with 8 bases that match TRBD1. Trimming at V came to 5 bases and at J to 0 bases, leaving 9 bases not matched to a gene. This CDR3 region has 17 residues. CDR1 SGHNT and CDR2 YYREEE come from the germline V gene (reference sequence). The CDR3 spells CASSLGTGFANTGELFF. Here the CDR3 DNA reads TGTGCCAGCAGTTTAGGGACAGGATTCGCGAACACCGGGGAGCTGTTTTTT.

This clonotype was counted many times. The V gene is TRBV2, the J gene TRBJ1-5; maybe TRBD1 (6 bases). CDR3 size: 13 residues. Germline values: CDR1 SNHLY, CDR2 FYNNEI. The V and J ends lost 7 bases and 6 bases respectively, with 13 bases between them. CDR3 region: CASTPQGGQPQHF. The DNA for the CDR3 is TGTGCCAGCACCCCACAGGGAGGTCAGCCCCAGCATTTT.